Listed below are T cell receptor beta chains from one sample, sequenced in a study of CD8+CD57+ T cells in acquired aplastic anemia. TCRdb reprocessed the reads with MiXCR, giving one entry per CDR3 protein. The sample lists 250,000 to 300,000 distinct CDR3 sequences; around 60% were seen once. Sequencing was done on a sample of sorted CD4+, CD8+, or CD8+CD57+ T cells (not recorded which) from PBMCs. These receptors originate from a human donor with severe aplastic anemia or a healthy control (not recorded which). Both conserved end residues are part of each CDR3. The D gene is left open where the match is weak. A clone size is listed for some rows: how often the clone was seen (once, few, many), or a class if it is expanded.

D gene	clone size	V gene	J gene	CDR3 DNA	CDR3 protein
TRBD1	NA	TRBV7-2	TRBJ1-5	TGTGCCAGCAGCTTCGATCGACAGGGGTATCAGCCCCAGCATTTT	CASSFDRQGYQPQHF
NA	NA	TRBV20-1	TRBJ1-4	TGCAGTGCTAGAGCTACCGGACGACTGTTTTTT	CSARATGRLFF
NA	many	TRBV4-3	TRBJ2-5	TGCGCCAGCAGCCAAGATATTAGTGGGCGGACTCAAGAGACCCAGTACTTC	CASSQDISGRTQETQYF
NA	many	TRBV28	TRBJ1-5	TGTGCCACGAGCCCTGGGGGCCCTCAGCCCCAGCATTTT	CATSPGGPQPQHF
NA	NA	TRBV28	TRBJ2-2	TGTGCCAGCAGTCCCGGCGACAGCGCGAACACCGGGGAGCTGTTTTTT	CASSPGDSANTGELFF
TRBD1	NA	TRBV6-6	TRBJ2-7	TGTGCCAGCAGTTACTCGGGACAGGGGGCGAAAGAGCAGTACTTC	CASSYSGQGAKEQYF
NA	NA	TRBV11-3	TRBJ1-2	TGTGCCAGCAGCTCCAATTCTCCTGAAATCAGATGGAACCATGGCTACACCTTC	CASSSNSPEIRWNHGYTF
TRBD1	NA	TRBV20-1	TRBJ2-7	TGCAGTGCTAGAAGTACAGGGGTTCCCTACGAGCAGTACTTC	CSARSTGVPYEQYF
NA	NA	TRBV9	TRBJ2-7	TGTGCCAGCAGCGTAGGTGGGTACTCCTACGAGCAGTACTTC	CASSVGGYSYEQYF
TRBD1	NA	TRBV7-9	TRBJ2-3	TGTGCCAGCAGCTTAGCACAGGGGGCCACAGATACGCAGTATTTT	CASSLAQGATDTQYF
NA	NA	TRBV20-1	TRBJ2-7	TGCAGTGCTAGAGAGCCAAGGGGGTCGGACGAGCAGTACTTC	CSAREPRGSDEQYF
TRBD1	NA	TRBV7-2	TRBJ2-1	TGTGCCAGCAGCGTCAGGGGGCGGGATGAGCAGTTCTTC	CASSVRGRDEQFF
TRBD1	NA	TRBV7-7	TRBJ2-1	TGTGCTAGCAGCTTTCCGGGACAGGGGACACTCAATGAGCAGTTCTTC	CASSFPGQGTLNEQFF
TRBD2	NA	TRBV7-8	TRBJ2-5	TGTGCCAGCAGCTCAGGGTTGACTAGCGGCGCACAAGAGACCCAGTACTTC	CASSSGLTSGAQETQYF
NA	NA	TRBV7-3	TRBJ2-1	TGTGCCAGCAGCCCCGGCTGGGGCAATGAGCAGTTCTTC	CASSPGWGNEQFF
TRBD1	NA	TRBV7-2	TRBJ2-7	TGTGCCAGCAGCTTAATGGGGACAGGGGTGGCCGAGCAGTACTTC	CASSLMGTGVAEQYF
NA	many	TRBV5-1	TRBJ2-3	TGCGCCAGCAGCTTACGGGGGACCTCGAGGGATACGCAGTATTTT	CASSLRGTSRDTQYF
TRBD1	many	TRBV5-6	TRBJ1-6	TGTGCCAGCAGCTTAAGGGGGCAAGGTTCACCCCTCCACTTT	CASSLRGQGSPLHF
NA	few	TRBV10-3	TRBJ2-1	TGTGCCAGCGGGGCAGTCTCCTACAATGAGCAGTTCTTC	CASGAVSYNEQFF
NA	NA	TRBV19	TRBJ1-1	TGTGCCAGTAGGCGGGGGGCCTACAACACTGAAGCTTTCTTT	CASRRGAYNTEAFF
TRBD2	once	TRBV25-1	TRBJ2-1	TGTGCCAGCAGTGCCTTACTAGCGTCAGTTGTGGATGAGCAGTTCTTC	CASSALLASVVDEQFF
TRBD1	NA	TRBV7-9	TRBJ1-6	TGTGCCAGCAGCTTACGCGGACAGGGGAATTCACCCCTCCACTTT	CASSLRGQGNSPLHF
TRBD2	NA	TRBV5-1	TRBJ2-5	TGCGCCAGCAGCCCAACTAGCGGCATGTACCAAGAGACCCAGTACTTC	CASSPTSGMYQETQYF
TRBD1	many	TRBV7-7	TRBJ2-7	TGTGCTAGCAGCTTGGGGACAGCCTACGAGCAGTACTTC	CASSLGTAYEQYF
TRBD1	many	TRBV9	TRBJ2-7	TGTGCCAGCAGCCCGACCGGGACAGGGGGGGAGCAGTACTTC	CASSPTGTGGEQYF
TRBD1	many	TRBV12-3/TRBV12-4	TRBJ1-5	TGTGCCAGCAGTTATACAGGGGGCGGTCAGCCCCAGCATTTT	CASSYTGGGQPQHF